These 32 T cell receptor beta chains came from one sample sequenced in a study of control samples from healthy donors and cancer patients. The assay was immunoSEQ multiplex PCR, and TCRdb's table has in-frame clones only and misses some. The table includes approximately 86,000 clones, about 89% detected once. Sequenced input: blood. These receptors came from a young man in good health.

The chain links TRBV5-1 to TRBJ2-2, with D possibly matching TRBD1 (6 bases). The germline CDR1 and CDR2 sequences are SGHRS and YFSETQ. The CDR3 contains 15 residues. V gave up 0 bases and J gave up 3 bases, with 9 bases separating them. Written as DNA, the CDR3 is TGCGCCAGCAGCTTGGAGTCAGGGGACACCGGGGAGCTGTTTTTT. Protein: CASSLESGDTGELFF.

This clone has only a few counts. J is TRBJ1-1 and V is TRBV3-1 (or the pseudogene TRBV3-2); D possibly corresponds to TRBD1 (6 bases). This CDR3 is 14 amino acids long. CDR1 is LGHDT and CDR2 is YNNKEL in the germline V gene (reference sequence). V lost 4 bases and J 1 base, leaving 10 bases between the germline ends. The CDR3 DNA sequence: TGTGCCAGCAGCCTCTTACAGGGGAACACTGAAGCTTTCTTT. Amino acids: CASSLLQGNTEAFF.

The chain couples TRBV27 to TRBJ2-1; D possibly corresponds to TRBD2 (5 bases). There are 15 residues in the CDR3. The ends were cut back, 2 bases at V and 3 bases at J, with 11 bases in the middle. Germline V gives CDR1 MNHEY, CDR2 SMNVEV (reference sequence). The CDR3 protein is CASSLGGLRYNEQFF. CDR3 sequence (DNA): TGTGCCAGCAGTTTAGGCGGGCTCCGCTACAATGAGCAGTTCTTC.

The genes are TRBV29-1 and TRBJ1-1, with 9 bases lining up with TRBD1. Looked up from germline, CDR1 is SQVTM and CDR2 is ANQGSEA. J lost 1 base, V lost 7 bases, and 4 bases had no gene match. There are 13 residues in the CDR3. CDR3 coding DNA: TGCAGCGGTGGGACAGGGACGAACACTGAAGCTTTCTTT. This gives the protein CSGGTGTNTEAFF.

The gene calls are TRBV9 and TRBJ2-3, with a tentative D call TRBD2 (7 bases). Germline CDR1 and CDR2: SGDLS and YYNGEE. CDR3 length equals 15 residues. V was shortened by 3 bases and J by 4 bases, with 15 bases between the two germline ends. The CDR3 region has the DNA TGTGCCAGCAGCGCTAAGGGGGGGCTGGCAGATACGCAGTATTTT. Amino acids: CASSAKGGLADTQYF.

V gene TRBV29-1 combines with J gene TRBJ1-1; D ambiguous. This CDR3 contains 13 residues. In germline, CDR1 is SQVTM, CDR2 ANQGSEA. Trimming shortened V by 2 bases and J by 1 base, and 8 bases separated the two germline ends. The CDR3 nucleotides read TGCAGCGTTGAAAGGACCGAGAACACTGAAGCTTTCTTT. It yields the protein CSVERTENTEAFF.

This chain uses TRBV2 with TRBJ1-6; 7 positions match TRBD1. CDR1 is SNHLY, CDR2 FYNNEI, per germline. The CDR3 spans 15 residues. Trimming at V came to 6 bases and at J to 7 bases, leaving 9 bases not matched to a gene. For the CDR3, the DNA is TGTGCCAGCAGACGCACCGGGACAGAAAATTCACCCCTCCACTTT. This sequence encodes CASRRTGTENSPLHF.

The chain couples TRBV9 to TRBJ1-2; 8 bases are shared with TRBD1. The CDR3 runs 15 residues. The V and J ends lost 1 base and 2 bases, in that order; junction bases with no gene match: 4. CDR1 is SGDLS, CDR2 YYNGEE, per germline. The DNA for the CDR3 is TGTGCCAGCAGCGTACAGCCAGGGGGCAACTATGGCTACACCTTC. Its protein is CASSVQPGGNYGYTF.

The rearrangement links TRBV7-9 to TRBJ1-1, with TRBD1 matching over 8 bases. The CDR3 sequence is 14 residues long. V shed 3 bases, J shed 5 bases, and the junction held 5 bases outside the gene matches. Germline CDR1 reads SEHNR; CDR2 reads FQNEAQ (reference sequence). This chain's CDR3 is CASSFVQGATEAFF. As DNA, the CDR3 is TGTGCCAGCAGCTTTGTCCAGGGGGCAACTGAAGCTTTCTTT.

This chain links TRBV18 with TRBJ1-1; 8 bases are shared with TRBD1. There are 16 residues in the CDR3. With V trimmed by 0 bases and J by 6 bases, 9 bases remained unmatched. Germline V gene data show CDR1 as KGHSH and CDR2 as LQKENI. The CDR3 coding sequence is TGTGCCAGCTCACCACCACAGGGGGGTCTTGGCTCTGAAGCTTTCTTT. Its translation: CASSPPQGGLGSEAFF.

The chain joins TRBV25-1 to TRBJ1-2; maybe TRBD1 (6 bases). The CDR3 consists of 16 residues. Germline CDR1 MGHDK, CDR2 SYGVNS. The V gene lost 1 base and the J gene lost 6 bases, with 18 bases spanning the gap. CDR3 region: CASSESRTALVDGYTF. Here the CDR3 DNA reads TGTGCCAGCAGTGAATCTCGGACAGCCTTGGTGGATGGCTACACCTTC.

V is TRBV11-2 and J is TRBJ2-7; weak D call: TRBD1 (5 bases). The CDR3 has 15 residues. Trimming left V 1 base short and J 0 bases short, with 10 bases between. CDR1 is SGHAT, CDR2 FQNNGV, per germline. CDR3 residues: CASSLGGTGSYEQYF. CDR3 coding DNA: TGTGCCAGCAGCTTAGGGGGCACCGGCTCCTACGAGCAGTACTTC.

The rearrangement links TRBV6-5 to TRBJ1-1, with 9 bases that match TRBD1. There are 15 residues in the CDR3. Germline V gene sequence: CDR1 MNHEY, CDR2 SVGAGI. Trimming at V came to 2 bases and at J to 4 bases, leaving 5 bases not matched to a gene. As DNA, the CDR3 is TGTGCCAGCAGTTACGTTTGGGACAGGGTCACTGAAGCTTTCTTT. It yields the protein CASSYVWDRVTEAFF.

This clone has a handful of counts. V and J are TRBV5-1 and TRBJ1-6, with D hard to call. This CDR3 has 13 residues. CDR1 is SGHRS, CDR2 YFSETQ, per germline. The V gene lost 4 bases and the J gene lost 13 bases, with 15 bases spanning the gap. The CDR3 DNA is TGCGCCAGCAGCCCTAATGACCTTCGGCCCCTCCACTTT. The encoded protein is CASSPNDLRPLHF. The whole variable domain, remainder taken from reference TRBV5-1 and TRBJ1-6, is KAGVTQTPRYLIKTRGQQVTLSCSPISGHRSVSWYQQTPGQGLQFLFEYFSETQRNKGNFPGRFSGRQFSNSRSEMNVSTLELGDSALYLCASSPNDLRPLHFGNGTRLTVT.

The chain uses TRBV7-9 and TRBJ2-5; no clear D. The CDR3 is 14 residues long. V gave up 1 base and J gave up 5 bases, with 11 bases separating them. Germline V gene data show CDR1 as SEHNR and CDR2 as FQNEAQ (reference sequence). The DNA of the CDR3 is TGTGCCAGCAGCTTAGGGGTTCTGCTGGAGACCCAGTACTTC. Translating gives CASSLGVLLETQYF.

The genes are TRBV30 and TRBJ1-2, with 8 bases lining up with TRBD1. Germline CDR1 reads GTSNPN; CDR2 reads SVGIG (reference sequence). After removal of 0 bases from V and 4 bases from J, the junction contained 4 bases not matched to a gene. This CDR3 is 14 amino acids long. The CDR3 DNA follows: TGTGCCTGGAGTGTAACAGGGGGGAGCTATGGCTACACCTTC. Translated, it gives CAWSVTGGSYGYTF.

The CDR3 DNA follows: TGCAGCGTTATCCCCCGGACAGGACCGCAAGAGACCCAGTACTTC. Amino acids: CSVIPRTGPQETQYF. V and J are TRBV29-1 and TRBJ2-5, with TRBD1 identical over 7 bases. The CDR3 is 15 residues long. CDR1 is SQVTM and CDR2 is ANQGSEA in the germline V gene. V dropped 5 bases and J dropped 2; count of bases not matched to a gene: 11.

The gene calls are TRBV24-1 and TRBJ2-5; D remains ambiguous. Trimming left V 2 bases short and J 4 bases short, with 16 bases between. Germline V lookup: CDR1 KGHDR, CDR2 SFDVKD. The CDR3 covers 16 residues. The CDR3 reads CATSDYDTEIGETQYF. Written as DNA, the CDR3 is TGTGCCACCAGTGATTACGACACTGAAATTGGAGAGACCCAGTACTTC.

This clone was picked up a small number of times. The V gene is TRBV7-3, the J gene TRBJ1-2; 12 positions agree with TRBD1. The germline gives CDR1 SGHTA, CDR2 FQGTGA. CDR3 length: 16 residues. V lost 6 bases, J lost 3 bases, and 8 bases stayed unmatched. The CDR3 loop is CASRSPGQGADYGYTF. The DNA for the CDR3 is TGTGCCAGCAGGTCTCCGGGACAGGGGGCGGACTATGGCTACACCTTC.

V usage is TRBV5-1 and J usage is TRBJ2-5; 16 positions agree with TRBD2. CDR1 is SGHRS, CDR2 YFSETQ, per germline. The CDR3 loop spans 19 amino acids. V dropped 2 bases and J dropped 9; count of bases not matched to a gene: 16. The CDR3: CASSLAPGTSGGAMVAQYF. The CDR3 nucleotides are TGCGCCAGCAGCTTAGCCCCTGGGACTAGCGGGGGGGCCATGGTGGCCCAGTACTTC. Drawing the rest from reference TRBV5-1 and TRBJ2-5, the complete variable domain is KAGVTQTPRYLIKTRGQQVTLSCSPISGHRSVSWYQQTPGQGLQFLFEYFSETQRNKGNFPGRFSGRQFSNSRSEMNVSTLELGDSALYLCASSLAPGTSGGAMVAQYFGPGTRLLVL.

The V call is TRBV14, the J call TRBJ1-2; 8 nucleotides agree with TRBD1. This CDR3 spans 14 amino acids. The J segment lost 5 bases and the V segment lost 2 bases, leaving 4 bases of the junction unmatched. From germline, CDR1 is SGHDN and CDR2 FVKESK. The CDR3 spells CASSQQTGDYGYTF. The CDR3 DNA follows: TGTGCCAGCAGCCAACAGACAGGGGATTATGGCTACACCTTC.

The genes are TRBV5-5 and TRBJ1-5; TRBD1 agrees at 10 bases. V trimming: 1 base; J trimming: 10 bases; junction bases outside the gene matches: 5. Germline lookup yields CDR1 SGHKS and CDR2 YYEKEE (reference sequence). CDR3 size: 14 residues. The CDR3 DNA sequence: TGTGCCAGCAGCTTGTGGGACAGGGGAGAACCCCAGCATTTT. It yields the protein CASSLWDRGEPQHF.

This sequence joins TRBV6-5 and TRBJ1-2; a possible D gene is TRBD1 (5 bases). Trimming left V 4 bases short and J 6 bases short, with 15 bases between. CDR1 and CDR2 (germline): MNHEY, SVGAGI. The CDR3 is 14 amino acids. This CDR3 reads CASSSGTRVDGYTF. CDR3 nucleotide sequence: TGTGCCAGCAGTTCGGGCACCAGGGTGGATGGCTACACCTTC.

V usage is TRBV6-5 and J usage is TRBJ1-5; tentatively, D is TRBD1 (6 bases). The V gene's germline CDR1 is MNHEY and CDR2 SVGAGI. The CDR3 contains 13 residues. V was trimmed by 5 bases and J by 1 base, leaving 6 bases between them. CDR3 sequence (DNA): TGTGCCAGCAGTCAGGGGAGCAATCAGCCCCAGCATTTT. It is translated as CASSQGSNQPQHF.

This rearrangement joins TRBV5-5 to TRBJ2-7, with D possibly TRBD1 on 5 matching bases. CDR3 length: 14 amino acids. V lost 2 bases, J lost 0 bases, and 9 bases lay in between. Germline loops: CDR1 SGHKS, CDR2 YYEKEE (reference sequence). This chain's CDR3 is CASSFPDTSYEQYV. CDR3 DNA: TGTGCCAGCAGCTTCCCGGACACCTCCTACGAGCAGTACGTC.

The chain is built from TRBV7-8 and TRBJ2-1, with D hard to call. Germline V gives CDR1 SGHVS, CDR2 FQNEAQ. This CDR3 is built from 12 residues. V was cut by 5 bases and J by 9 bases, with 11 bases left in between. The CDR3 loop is CASSPTVAEQFF. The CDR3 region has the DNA TGTGCCAGCAGCCCAACAGTGGCTGAGCAGTTCTTC.

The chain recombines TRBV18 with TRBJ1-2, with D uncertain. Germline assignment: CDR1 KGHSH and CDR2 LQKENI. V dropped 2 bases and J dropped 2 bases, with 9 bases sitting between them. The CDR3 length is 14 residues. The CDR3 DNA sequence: TGTGCCAGCTCACCAGACCGCTTAAACTATGGCTACACCTTC. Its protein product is CASSPDRLNYGYTF.

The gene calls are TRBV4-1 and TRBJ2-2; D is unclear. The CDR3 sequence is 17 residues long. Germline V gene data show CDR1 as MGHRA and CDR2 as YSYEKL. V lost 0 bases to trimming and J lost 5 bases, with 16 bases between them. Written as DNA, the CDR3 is TGCGCCAGCAGCCAAGAGTCAGGTCGGGTAATAACCGGGGAGCTGTTTTTT. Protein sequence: CASSQESGRVITGELFF.

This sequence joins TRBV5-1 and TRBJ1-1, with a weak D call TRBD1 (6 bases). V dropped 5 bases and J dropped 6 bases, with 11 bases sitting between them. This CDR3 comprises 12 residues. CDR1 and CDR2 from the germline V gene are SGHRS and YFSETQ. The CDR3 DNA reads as TGCGCCAGCAGGTGGGACAAGCCTGAAGCTTTCTTT. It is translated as CASRWDKPEAFF.

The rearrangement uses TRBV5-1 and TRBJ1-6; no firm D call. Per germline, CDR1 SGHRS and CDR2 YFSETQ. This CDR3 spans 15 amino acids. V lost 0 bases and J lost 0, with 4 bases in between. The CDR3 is CASSLGSSYNSPLHF. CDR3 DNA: TGCGCCAGCAGCTTGGGGAGCTCCTATAATTCACCCCTCCACTTT.

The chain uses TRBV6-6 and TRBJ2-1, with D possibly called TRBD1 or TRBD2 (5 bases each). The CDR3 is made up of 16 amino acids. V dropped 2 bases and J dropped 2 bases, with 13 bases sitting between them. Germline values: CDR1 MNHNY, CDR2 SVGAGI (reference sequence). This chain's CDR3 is CASSYGSGPPYNEQFF. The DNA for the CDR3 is TGTGCCAGCAGTTACGGGTCGGGGCCCCCCTACAATGAGCAGTTCTTC.

The CDR3: CASSLVGTEAFF. The CDR3 DNA reads TGCGCCAGCAGCTTGGTGGGGACTGAAGCTTTCTTT. The V call is TRBV5-1, the J call TRBJ1-1; no definite D call. V was pared by 0 bases and J by 5 bases, with 5 bases between. This CDR3 is built from 12 residues. In germline, CDR1 is SGHRS, CDR2 YFSETQ.